Below are 10 T cell receptor beta chains sequenced from a single sample in a study of control samples from healthy donors and cancer patients. Sequencing used immunoSEQ multiplex PCR; TCRdb keeps in-frame clones, though not all of them. The data contain fewer than 200,000 clones, around 87% of them singletons. Material: blood. The receptors were sampled from a woman between 50 and 59 years old in good health.

For the CDR3, the DNA is TGTGCCACCAGTGCCTCCACAGGTCTCCAAGAGACCCAGTACTTC. It codes for CATSASTGLQETQYF. The chain employs TRBV24-1 and TRBJ2-5, with a weak D call TRBD1 (5 bases). V was pared by 5 bases and J by 1 base, with 13 bases between. CDR1 is KGHDR and CDR2 is SFDVKD in the germline V gene. The CDR3 covers 15 residues.

The J gene is TRBJ1-2, the V gene TRBV19; D gene unclear. This CDR3 contains 14 residues. The germline gives CDR1 LNHDA, CDR2 SQIVND (reference sequence). Deletions cut 3 bases from V and 1 base from J, with 9 bases between. This CDR3 is CASSISTFNYGYTF. In DNA, the CDR3 is TGTGCCAGTAGTATTTCTACCTTTAACTATGGCTACACCTTC.

This clone was counted a few times. The chain has TRBV11-3 and TRBJ2-7; no firm D call. This CDR3 has 11 amino acids. Germline V gene data show CDR1 as SGHNT and CDR2 as YENEEA. With 6 bases removed from V and 4 bases from J, the gap between germline ends came to 7 bases. The CDR3 DNA sequence: TGTGCCAGCAGTAACGGGTACGAGCAGTACTTC. Protein: CASSNGYEQYF.

V and J are TRBV18 and TRBJ1-4; D is possibly TRBD1 (6 bases). Trimming took 4 bases from V and 7 from J, leaving 10 bases between them. Germline CDR1 is KGHSH and CDR2 is LQKENI. The length of the CDR3 is 13 residues. The CDR3 reads CASSHREGEKLFF. Here the CDR3 DNA reads TGTGCCAGCTCACACAGGGAAGGTGAAAAACTGTTTTTT.

The V call is TRBV6-5, the J call TRBJ1-6, with no clear D. Germline V lookup: CDR1 MNHEY, CDR2 SVGAGI. V shed 6 bases and J shed 8 bases, with 11 bases lying between them. The CDR3 runs to 13 residues. CDR3 in amino acids: CASRDASDSPLHF. CDR3 nucleotides: TGTGCCAGCAGGGACGCCTCGGATTCACCCCTCCACTTT.

The gene calls are TRBV27 and TRBJ1-1; D not certain. The germline gives CDR1 MNHEY, CDR2 SMNVEV (reference sequence). V lost 0 bases and J 0 bases, leaving 5 bases between the germline ends. CDR3 length equals 14 residues. This CDR3 is CASSLSRVNTEAFF. The CDR3 DNA is TGTGCCAGCAGTTTATCTCGCGTGAACACTGAAGCTTTCTTT.

The table lists this clone with a count of one. CDR3 residues: CASRPWGSRSYNSPLHF. CDR3 in DNA: TGTGCCAGCAGACCTTGGGGGAGCAGGTCCTATAATTCACCCCTCCACTTT. This chain joins TRBV27 and TRBJ1-6, with a possible D match to TRBD1 (5 bases). The germline gives CDR1 MNHEY, CDR2 SMNVEV (reference sequence). The CDR3 extends over 17 amino acids. Trimming removed 6 bases from V and 1 base from J, with 16 bases in between.

Only a few counts were recorded for this clone. The chain links TRBV29-1 to TRBJ1-4; D uncertain. CDR3 length: 12 residues. V shed 7 bases and J shed 4 bases, with 10 bases lying between them. Germline V CDR1 and CDR2: SQVTM, ANQGSEA. The CDR3 is CSALIGNEKLFF. The CDR3 DNA reads as TGCAGCGCCCTTATAGGTAATGAAAAACTGTTTTTT.

The V gene is TRBV7-3, the J gene TRBJ1-1; possibly TRBD1 for D (5 bases). Germline assignment: CDR1 SGHTA and CDR2 FQGTGA. V lost 2 bases to trimming and J lost 9 bases, with 13 bases between them. This CDR3 is 13 amino acids long. The DNA for the CDR3 is TGTGCCAGCAGCTTAGGTAATGGGGGTCAAGCTTTCTTT. Its protein is CASSLGNGGQAFF.

V gene TRBV11-2 combines with J gene TRBJ1-1; D unresolved. Germline-derived CDR1 and CDR2 are SGHAT and FQNNGV. Trimming took 6 bases from V and 0 from J, leaving 5 bases between them. There are 12 residues in the CDR3. CDR3 protein: CASRSMNTEAFF. Written as DNA, the CDR3 is TGTGCCAGCAGGTCTATGAACACTGAAGCTTTCTTT.